This entry describes one T cell receptor (beta chain). Its antigen remains unidentified. No per-base quality is available; no much larger clone lies one base away. The data originate from a study of shared clonotypes between healthy human individuals (TCRdb year 2020). Study-wide context: A few men and a couple of women, aged 18 to 49 years, made up the cohort. Per donor, three plates each were used for CD4 naive and CD4 memory, two for CD8 naive, and one for CD8 memory. To estimate repertoire size and how much clonotypes are shared between individuals, the study performed deep sequencing of blood TCR repertoires from a few healthy adults. To increase sequencing depth and limit assay-specific biases, TCR repertoire library preparation and sequencing were carried out by different laboratories using diverse techniques. Per donor, leukapheresis produced somewhere between about 0.9 and 9 billion PBMCs. The paper's findings and limits, for the study overall: Pairwise subsampling led to the expectation that sequencing depth would affect the degree of clonotype sharing among donors. Sampling was limited to blood, and TCR repertoires in tissue likely differ from TCR repertoires in blood. Across four donors, roughly 5% of naive CD4, 3% to 4% of naive CD8, 2% to 2.5% of memory CD4, and approximately 0.4% of memory CD8 clonotypes were shared. The small number of donors limited the genetic and exposure-history diversity represented. Compared with non-shared clonotypes, clonotypes shared by all four sorted-subset donors had higher generation probabilities. Larger estimated clonotype richness was generally found for naive subsets than for memory subsets. Rarefaction of sorted-subset datasets indicated incomplete sequencing despite the large sequencing depth.

The donors were healthy, HIV-negative adults who had no recently reported acute infections or vaccinations. Every donor was a Caucasian adult living in Nashville, Tennessee, USA. CD4+ T cells were enriched by magnetic negative selection; naive cells were then positively selected on CD45RA, and the negative fraction formed the memory subset. Blood was obtained by leukapheresis, after which PBMCs were separated by Ficoll-Histopaque density gradient centrifugation and cryopreserved in liquid nitrogen vapor phase. Purity and quantity of every magnetically sorted T cell population were checked by analytical flow cytometry. Genomic DNA was isolated from each sorted fraction and quantified by UV absorbance on a Nanodrop 2000c. CDR3 length: 15 amino acids, cysteine to phenylalanine. The kept DNA is CDR3 alone, 45 bases in frame from the first base. Via the germline V gene, CDR1 is LGHNT and CDR2 FRNRAP. V drops 0 bases and J drops 4 bases, leaving 10 bases in between.

TCR CDR3 regions were amplified from genomic DNA by multiplex PCR using the deep immunoSEQ assay. Extracted genomic DNA from each cell subset was spread evenly across all wells of several immunoSEQ 96-well plates, with each plate serving as a replicate. For sorted subsets, each replicate PCR was loaded with approximately 0.2 ug genomic DNA, equivalent to 25,000 to 35,000 T cell genomes. Purified libraries were quantified with a Qubit 3.0 fluorometer, sized on a Bioanalyzer 2100, and re-quantified with the KAPA Library Quantification kit. Every immunoSEQ 96-well plate was sequenced on a dedicated single-read 150-cycle Illumina NextSeq 550 flow cell. Turning to the authors' computational methods: Because the immunoSEQ output held only junctional sequences and lacked quality scores, the filtering could not match the filtering applied to full-length reads. To assign V/J genes and CDR3, sequences were annotated using PyIR, a Python wrapper for IgBLAST v1.9, with IMGT germline references. Reads were removed for weak V/J assignments (E-value above 1e-6), missing CDR3, stop codons, out-of-frame junctions, or ambiguous translated residues. V3J clonotypes were defined by identical inferred V gene, J gene, and CDR3 amino acid sequence. The percentage overlap between two repertoires was calculated by dividing the number of shared unique clonotypes by the size of the smaller repertoire. Repertoire richness was assessed with RTK rarefaction, the Chao1 estimator, and Recon v2.1 estimates of unobserved clonotypes. OLGA was used to compute generation probabilities for all TCRbeta clonotypes that the gDNA method yielded from a few donors. The table comes from immuneACCESS by way of TCRdb, which keeps in-frame sequences with V and J called. Part of the clones is missing from these tables; in studies checked, under half for an unresolved V gene and the rest for unknown reasons. Clone size and the V and J calls come from that table; the DNA yielded D and trimming. For this sample the table gives more than 2,000,000 clones, of which more than 80% were detected only once. More than 0.12% of the sample belongs to the ten largest clones.

Sequencing was done on a sample of naive CD4+ T cells sorted from blood. The intended sense of this specimen's cell subset or site label: CD45RA+ positively selected. This clonotype originated in a young man in good health. The chain is encoded by TRBV12-5 joined to TRBJ1-3, with a tentative D gene TRBD1 over 5 matching bases. The nucleotides are TGTGCTAGTGGTTTGGTTTCGGGGGTAGGAAACACCATATATTTT. Translated, this gives CASGLVSGVGNTIYF.